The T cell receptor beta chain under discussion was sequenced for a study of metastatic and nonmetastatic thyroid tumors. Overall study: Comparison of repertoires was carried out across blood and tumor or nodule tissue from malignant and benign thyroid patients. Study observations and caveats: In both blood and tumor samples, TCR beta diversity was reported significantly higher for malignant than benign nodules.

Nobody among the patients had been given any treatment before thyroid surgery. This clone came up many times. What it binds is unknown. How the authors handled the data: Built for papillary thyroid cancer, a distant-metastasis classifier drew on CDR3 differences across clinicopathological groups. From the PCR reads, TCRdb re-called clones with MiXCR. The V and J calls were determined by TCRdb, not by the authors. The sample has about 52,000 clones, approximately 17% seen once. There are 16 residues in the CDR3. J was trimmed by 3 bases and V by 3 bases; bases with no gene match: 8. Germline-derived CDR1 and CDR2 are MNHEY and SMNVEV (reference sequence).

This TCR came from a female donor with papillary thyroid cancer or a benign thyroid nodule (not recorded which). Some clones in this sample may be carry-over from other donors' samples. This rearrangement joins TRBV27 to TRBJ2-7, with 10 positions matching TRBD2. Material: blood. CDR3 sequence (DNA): TGTGCCAGCAGTTTTCCGATAGCGGGAGGCTTCTACGAGCAGTACTTC. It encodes CASSFPIAGGFYEQYF.